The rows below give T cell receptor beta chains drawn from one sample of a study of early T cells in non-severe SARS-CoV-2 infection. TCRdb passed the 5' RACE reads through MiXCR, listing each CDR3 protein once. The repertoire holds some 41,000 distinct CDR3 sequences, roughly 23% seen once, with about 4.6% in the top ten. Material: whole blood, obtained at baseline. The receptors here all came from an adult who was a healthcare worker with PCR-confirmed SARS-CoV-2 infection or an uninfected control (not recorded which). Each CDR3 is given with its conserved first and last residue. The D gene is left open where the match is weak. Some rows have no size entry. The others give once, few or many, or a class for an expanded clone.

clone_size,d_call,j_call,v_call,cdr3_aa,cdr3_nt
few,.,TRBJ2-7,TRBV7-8,CASRPDGIYEQYF,TGTGCCAGCAGACCCGACGGCATCTACGAGCAGTACTTC
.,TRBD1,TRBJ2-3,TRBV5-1,CASSQGQVTDTQYF,TGCGCCAGCAGCCAAGGACAGGTCACAGATACGCAGTATTTT
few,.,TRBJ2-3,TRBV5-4,CASSRQGGTQYF,TGTGCCAGCAGTCGACAAGGGGGTACGCAGTATTTT
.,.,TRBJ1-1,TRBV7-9,CASSWTADLEAFF,TGTGCCAGCAGCTGGACAGCTGATCTTGAAGCTTTCTTT
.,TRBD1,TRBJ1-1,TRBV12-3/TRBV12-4,CASSLSGTGSEAFF,TGTGCCAGCAGTCTCTCCGGGACAGGGTCTGAAGCTTTCTTT
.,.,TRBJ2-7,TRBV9,CASSGPGLSDGEQYF,TGTGCCAGCAGCGGCCCGGGACTCTCTGACGGCGAGCAGTACTTC
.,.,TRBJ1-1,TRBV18,CASSRDGGNTEAFF,TGTGCCAGCTCACGGGACGGGGGTAACACTGAAGCTTTCTTT
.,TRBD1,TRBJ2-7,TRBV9,CASSVGGPGGAEQYF,TGTGCCAGCAGCGTAGGGGGGCCAGGGGGAGCCGAGCAGTACTTC
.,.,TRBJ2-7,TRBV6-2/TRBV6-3,CASSSYGTNEQYF,TGTGCCAGCAGTTCCTACGGAACGAACGAGCAGTACTTC
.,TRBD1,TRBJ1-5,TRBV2,CASTGQGVVNQPQHF,TGTGCCAGCACGGGACAGGGGGTAGTCAATCAGCCCCAGCATTTT
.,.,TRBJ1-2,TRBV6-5,CASSYSLGRNYGYTF,TGTGCCAGCAGTTACTCGTTAGGCCGGAACTATGGCTACACCTTC
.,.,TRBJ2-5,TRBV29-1,CSVDWTATQETQYF,TGCAGCGTTGATTGGACGGCTACCCAAGAGACCCAGTACTTC
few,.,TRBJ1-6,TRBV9,CASSVVNQNSPLHF,TGTGCCAGCAGCGTAGTGAACCAAAATTCACCCCTCCACTTT
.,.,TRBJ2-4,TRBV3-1,CASSPGTVEAKNIQYF,TGTGCCAGCAGCCCTGGGACGGTAGAAGCCAAAAACATTCAGTACTTC
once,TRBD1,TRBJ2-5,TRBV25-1,CASRTGVAQETQYF,TGTGCCAGCAGGACAGGGGTAGCACAAGAGACCCAGTACTTC
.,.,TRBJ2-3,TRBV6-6,CASKLVPDTQYF,TGTGCCAGCAAGCTAGTCCCAGATACGCAGTATTTT
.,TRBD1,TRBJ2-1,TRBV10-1,CASSEQGVRFF,TGCGCCAGCAGTGAGCAGGGGGTCCGTTTCTTC
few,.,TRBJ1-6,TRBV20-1,CSARVGWNSPLHF,TGCAGTGCTAGAGTGGGGTGGAATTCACCCCTCCACTTT
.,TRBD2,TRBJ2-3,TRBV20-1,CSATPGLVDPDTQYF,TGCAGTGCCACTCCGGGACTAGTGGATCCGGATACGCAGTATTTT
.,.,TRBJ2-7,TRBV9,CASSVGAGAGGHEQYF,TGTGCCAGCAGCGTAGGTGCCGGGGCAGGGGGGCACGAGCAGTACTTC